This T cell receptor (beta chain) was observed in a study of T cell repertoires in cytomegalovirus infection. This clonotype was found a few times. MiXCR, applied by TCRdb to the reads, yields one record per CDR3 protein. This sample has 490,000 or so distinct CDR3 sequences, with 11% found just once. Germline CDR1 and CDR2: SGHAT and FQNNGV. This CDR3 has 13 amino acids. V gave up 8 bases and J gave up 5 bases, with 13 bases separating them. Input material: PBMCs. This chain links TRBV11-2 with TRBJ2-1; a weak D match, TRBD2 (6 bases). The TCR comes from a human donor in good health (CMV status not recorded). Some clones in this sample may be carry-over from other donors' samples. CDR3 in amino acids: CASSREPHNEQFF. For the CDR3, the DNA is TGTGCCAGCTCCCGGGAGCCGCACAATGAGCAGTTCTTC.